Presented here are 16 T cell receptor beta chains from one specimen sequenced in a study of blood T cell dynamics during melanoma immunotherapy. Profiled with immunoSEQ multiplex PCR; TCRdb holds only in-frame clones, not every one. This table has 9,100 or so clones, over 75% appearing once. The time point denotes: week 3, after first cycle of checkpoint inhibitor. The sample was blood, taken from a patient treated with checkpoint blockade. The source is a human donor with melanoma.

This rearrangement joins TRBV11-2 to TRBJ2-1; the D is unclear. The CDR3 length is 11 residues. V was clipped by 5 bases and J by 13 bases, with 12 bases between them. In germline, CDR1 is SGHAT, CDR2 FQNNGV. This chain's CDR3 is CASSPENRQFF. CDR3 nucleotides: TGTGCCAGCAGCCCAGAAAATCGACAGTTCTTC. The entire variable domain, with the rest obtained from reference TRBV11-2 and TRBJ2-1, is as follows: EAGVAQSPRYKIIEKRQSVAFWCNPISGHATLYWYQQILGQGPKLLIQFQNNGVVDDSQLPKDRFSAERLKGVDSTLKIQPAKLEDSAVYLCASSPENRQFFGPGTRLTVL.

This clone was seen just once. This chain connects TRBV7-2 to TRBJ2-1, with TRBD1 matching over 7 bases. The germline CDR1 and CDR2 sequences are SGHTA and FQGNSA. The CDR3 runs to 16 residues. Losses at the gene ends were 2 bases for V and 4 bases for J; bases not matched to a gene: 8. Here the CDR3 DNA reads TGTGCCAGCAGCTTAACACTTGGGACAGAGTACAATGAGCAGTTCTTC. Translated: CASSLTLGTEYNEQFF.

The chain links TRBV7-2 to TRBJ1-6; a weak D match, TRBD1 (6 bases). V lost 2 bases, J lost 5 bases, and 10 bases lay in between. This CDR3 has 15 amino acids. Germline assignment: CDR1 SGHTA and CDR2 FQGNSA. The CDR3 DNA reads as TGTGCCAGCAGCTTACGAGGGGGGCATAATTCACCCCTCCACTTT. Its protein product is CASSLRGGHNSPLHF.

The chain uses TRBV20-1 and TRBJ1-1; D is ambiguous. Germline V lookup: CDR1 DFQATT, CDR2 SNEGSKA (reference sequence). This CDR3 is built from 10 residues. CDR3 loop: CTSGLAEAFF. CDR3 DNA: TGCACCTCAGGTTTGGCTGAAGCTTTCTTT.

This chain connects TRBV4-3 to TRBJ2-2, with 10 bases aligning to TRBD1. Losses at the gene ends were 1 base for V and 6 bases for J; bases not matched to a gene: 11. The CDR3 is made up of 18 amino acids. Germline V lookup: CDR1 LGHNA, CDR2 YSLEER. CDR3 bases: TGCGCCAGCAGCCAAGCGGTTCCGGGACAGGGGTTCGCCGGGGAGCTGTTTTTT. Translating gives CASSQAVPGQGFAGELFF.

This sequence joins TRBV12-5 and TRBJ2-3; weak D call: TRBD2 (5 bases). CDR1 LGHNT and CDR2 FRNRAP come from the germline V gene. V was clipped by 5 bases and J by 5 bases, with 14 bases between them. The CDR3 consists of 14 residues. CDR3 DNA sequence: TGTGCTAGTGGTGCGCGTAGAGGGAGAGATACGCAGTATTTT. It translates to CASGARRGRDTQYF.

This clone came up a few times. The rearrangement joins TRBV2 to TRBJ1-1; D remains unclear. This CDR3 contains 14 residues. Trimming pared 6 bases from V and 0 bases from J, leaving 11 bases between. Germline loops: CDR1 SNHLY, CDR2 FYNNEI. The CDR3 region has the DNA TGTGCCAGCAGGGTTCAGCTTCTGAACACTGAAGCTTTCTTT. Encoded protein: CASRVQLLNTEAFF.

The V gene is TRBV7-9, the J gene TRBJ1-6; D might be TRBD1 (5 bases). Germline-derived CDR1 and CDR2 are SEHNR and FQNEAQ (reference sequence). V was trimmed by 1 base and J by 8 bases, leaving 12 bases between them. The CDR3 spans 15 residues. CDR3 in DNA: TGTGCCAGCAGCTTAGGGGGGGGGAATGATTCACCCCTCCACTTT. Translated, it gives CASSLGGGNDSPLHF.

The V call is TRBV6-5, the J call TRBJ2-4; D is uncertain. The CDR3 runs 14 residues. Germline values: CDR1 MNHEY, CDR2 SVGAGI. V was clipped by 6 bases and J by 8 bases, with 17 bases between them. CDR3 sequence: CASRKDMLTHIQYF. The CDR3 region has the DNA TGTGCCAGCAGAAAAGACATGTTAACACACATTCAGTACTTC.

The chain combines TRBV7-8 with TRBJ1-6; D not resolved. Trimming pared 1 base from V and 8 bases from J, leaving 6 bases between. Germline CDR1 reads SGHVS; CDR2 reads FQNEAQ. The CDR3 totals 13 residues. CDR3 sequence reads: CASSLDWDSPLHF. The CDR3 coding sequence is TGTGCCAGCAGCTTAGATTGGGATTCACCCCTCCACTTT.

This chain links TRBV5-6 with TRBJ1-2; D is ambiguous. The CDR3 has 15 amino acids. V was shortened by 1 base and J by 3 bases, with 13 bases between the two germline ends. Per the germline V gene, CDR1 is SGHDT and CDR2 is YYEEEE. The CDR3 region has the DNA TGTGCCAGCAGCTTGTTCGGACGTCCCCACTATGGCTACACCTTC. It is translated as CASSLFGRPHYGYTF.

The chain joins TRBV7-2 to TRBJ1-2; tentatively, D is TRBD1 (6 bases). The CDR3 has 15 residues. Germline-derived CDR1 and CDR2 are SGHTA and FQGNSA. V gave up 2 bases and J gave up 4 bases, with 14 bases separating them. CDR3 amino acids: CASSLIGGGIYGYTF. CDR3 DNA sequence: TGTGCCAGCAGCTTAATCGGCGGGGGCATCTATGGCTACACCTTC. The full variable domain, its missing parts supplied by reference TRBV7-2 and TRBJ1-2, is GAGVSQSPSNKVTEKGKDVELRCDPISGHTALYWYRQSLGQGLEFLIYFQGNSAPDKSGLPSDRFSAERTGGSVSTLTIQRTQQEDSAVYLCASSLIGGGIYGYTFGSGTRLTVV.

The chain joins TRBV2 to TRBJ2-2; D is undetermined. The CDR3 runs 14 residues. V gave up 7 bases and J gave up 4 bases, with 13 bases separating them. Germline V CDR1 and CDR2: SNHLY, FYNNEI. CDR3 nucleotide sequence: TGTGCCAGCACCTCGGACGGACCCACCGGGGAGCTGTTTTTT. It is translated as CASTSDGPTGELFF.

The chain links TRBV14 to TRBJ1-2; the D is unclear. The germline V gene encodes CDR1 SGHDN and CDR2 FVKESK. V dropped 5 bases and J dropped 8 bases, with 15 bases sitting between them. CDR3 size: 13 residues. CDR3 DNA sequence: TGTGCCAGCAGCGTGGTAGATTCGGCGGGCTACACCTTC. Encoded protein: CASSVVDSAGYTF.

The chain joins TRBV7-2 to TRBJ2-7; TRBD2 matches 7 bases. This CDR3 spans 14 amino acids. The ends lost 5 bases at V and 2 bases at J; junction bases unmatched: 6. Germline V gene sequence: CDR1 SGHTA, CDR2 FQGNSA. The chain's CDR3 is CASSPGTIPYEQYF. The CDR3 DNA is TGTGCCAGCAGCCCCGGGACTATACCCTACGAGCAGTACTTC.

The chain couples TRBV18 to TRBJ2-5; 7 bases agree with TRBD1. CDR3 length: 15 residues. Germline CDR1 reads KGHSH; CDR2 reads LQKENI. V was clipped by 4 bases and J by 4 bases; unmatched bases: 9. CDR3 nucleotide sequence: TGTGCCAGCTCACTCCGACAGGGTATCGGAGAGACCCAGTACTTC. It encodes CASSLRQGIGETQYF.